This T cell receptor beta chain was sequenced for a study of response to subunit inactivated influenza vaccine. Germline CDR1 reads SNHLY; CDR2 reads FYNNEI. The CDR3 contains 14 residues. General study results and limits: A suggestion made by the authors is that each seasonal influenza vaccination recruits few new T cells.

As concerns this clonotype: Its antigen is not identified. Sequence at one end of the junction differs from germline and may be a read error.

Each CDR3 protein gets one entry after TCRdb re-called the RT-PCR reads with MiXCR. Among 550,000 to 800,000 distinct CDR3 sequences listed, 15% to 18% were seen once. Source: PBMCs from blood, taken 11 to 12 days after vaccination. The chain is built from TRBV2 and TRBJ1-1, with D possibly matching TRBD1 (6 bases). This receptor was obtained from a man aged 50 or older who received an inactivated influenza vaccine. CDR3 sequence: CASSGTASNTEPFF. Here the CDR3 DNA reads TGTGCCAGCAGTGGGACAGCTTCGAACACTGAACCTTTCTTT. Variable domain in full (rest from reference TRBV2 and TRBJ1-1): EPEVTQTPSHQVTQMGQEVILRCVPISNHLYFYWYRQILGQKVEFLVSFYNNEISEKSEIFDDQFSVERPDGSNFTLKIRSTKLEDSAMYFCASSGTASNTEPFFGQGTRLTVV.